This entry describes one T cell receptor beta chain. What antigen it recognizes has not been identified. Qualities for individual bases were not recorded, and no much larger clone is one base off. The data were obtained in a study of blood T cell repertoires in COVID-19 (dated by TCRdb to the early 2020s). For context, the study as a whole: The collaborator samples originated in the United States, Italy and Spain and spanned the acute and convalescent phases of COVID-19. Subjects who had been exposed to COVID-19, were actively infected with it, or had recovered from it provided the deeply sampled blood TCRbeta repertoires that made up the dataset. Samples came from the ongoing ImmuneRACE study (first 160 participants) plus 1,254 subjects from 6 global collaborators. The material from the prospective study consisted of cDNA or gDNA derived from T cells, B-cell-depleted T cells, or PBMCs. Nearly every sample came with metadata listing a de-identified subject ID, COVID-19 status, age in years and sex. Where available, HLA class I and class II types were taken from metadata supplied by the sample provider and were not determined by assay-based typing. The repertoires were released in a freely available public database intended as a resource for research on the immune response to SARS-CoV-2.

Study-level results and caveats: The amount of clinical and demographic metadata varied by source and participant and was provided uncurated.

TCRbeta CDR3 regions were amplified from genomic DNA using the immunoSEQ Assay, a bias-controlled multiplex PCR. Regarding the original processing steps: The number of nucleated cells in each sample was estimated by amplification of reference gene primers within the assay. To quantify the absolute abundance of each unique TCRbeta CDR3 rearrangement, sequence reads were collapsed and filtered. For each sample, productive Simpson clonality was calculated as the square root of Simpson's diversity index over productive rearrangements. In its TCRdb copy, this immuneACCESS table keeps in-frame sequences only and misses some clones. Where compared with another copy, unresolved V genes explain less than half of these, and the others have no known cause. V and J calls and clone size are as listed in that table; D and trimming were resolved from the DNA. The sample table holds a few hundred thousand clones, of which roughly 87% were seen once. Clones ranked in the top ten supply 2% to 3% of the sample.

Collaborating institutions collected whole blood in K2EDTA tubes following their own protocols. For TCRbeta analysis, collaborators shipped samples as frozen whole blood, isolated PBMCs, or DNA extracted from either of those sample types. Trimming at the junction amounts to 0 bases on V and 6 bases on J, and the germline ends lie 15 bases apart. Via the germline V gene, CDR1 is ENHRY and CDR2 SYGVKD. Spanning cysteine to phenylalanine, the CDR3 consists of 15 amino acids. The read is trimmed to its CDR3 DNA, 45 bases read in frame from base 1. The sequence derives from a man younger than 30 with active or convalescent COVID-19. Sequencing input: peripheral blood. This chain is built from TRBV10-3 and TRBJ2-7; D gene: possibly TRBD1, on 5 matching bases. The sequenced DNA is TGTGCCATCAGTGAGTCGAGCTGGGGCCGCAGCGAGCAGTACTTC. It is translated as CAISESSWGRSEQYF.